This T cell receptor beta chain was identified during a study of OX40 agonist ivuxolimab in advanced cancers. Turning to the study itself: Cohort: about 80% men, mean age around 55, aged about 23 to 80. Three individuals attained partial responses, comprising one hepatocellular carcinoma case and two cutaneous melanoma cases.

A note on this clone: Its cognate antigen is unknown.

Germline V lookup: CDR1 GTSNPN, CDR2 SVGIG (reference sequence). Trimming stripped 3 bases from V and 6 bases from J, with 9 bases between. This CDR3 comprises 12 residues. Study results and caveats: Both blood CD4+ and CD8+ T cells showed clonal growth by week 6 at 0.1 to 3.0 mg/kg. Relative to CD4+ cells, CD8+ T cells on average had more expanded clones.

Sequencing was performed with immunoSEQ multiplex PCR; in TCRdb, only in-frame clones are kept and a portion is missing. The data contain fewer than 50,000 clones, 91% of them singletons. The origin of this receptor is an adult with an advanced solid tumor such as melanoma, head and neck, liver or kidney cancer. This sample comprised CD4+ or CD8+ T cells sorted from blood, obtained in a trial of the OX40 agonist ivuxolimab. J is TRBJ1-5 and V is TRBV30, with no clear D. CDR3 sequence: CAWRAVGQPQHF. The CDR3 nucleotides read TGTGCCTGGAGGGCCGTCGGTCAGCCCCAGCATTTT.